This T cell receptor beta chain derives from a study of T cell repertoires in cytomegalovirus infection. Germline CDR1 and CDR2: SEHNR and FQNEAQ (reference sequence). Trimming cost V 6 bases and J 0 bases, with 14 bases left between them. CDR3 length: 15 amino acids. This clonotype was picked up many times. No antigen is known for it. TCRdb called the reads again in MiXCR, with one record for every CDR3 protein. This table has roughly 920,000 distinct CDR3 sequences, roughly a third appearing once. The chain carries TRBV7-9 and TRBJ1-2, with TRBD1 as a possible D gene (5 bases). The input for sequencing was cultured CD8+ T cells from PBMCs, taken from culture after CMV antigen stimulation. The receptor was isolated from a human donor in good health (CMV status not recorded). Some clones in this sample may be carry-over from other donors' samples. CDR3 bases: TGTGCCAGCAGACCCCCTGGACAATCTAACTATGGCTACACCTTC. It encodes CASRPPGQSNYGYTF.